The 10 T cell receptor beta chains listed next were all sequenced from one sample in a study of response to subunit inactivated influenza vaccine. MiXCR, applied by TCRdb to the RT-PCR reads, yields one record per CDR3 protein. Altogether about 530,000 distinct CDR3 sequences are present, 10% to 15% being singletons, with the ten largest covering around 14%. Sequences were derived from PBMCs from blood, sampled 40 to 50 days after vaccination. The receptors originated from a man aged 50 or older who received an inactivated influenza vaccine.

In this sample, this clonotype turned up a few times. The chain combines TRBV15 with TRBJ2-3, with 9 bases that match TRBD1. After removal of 9 bases from V and 6 bases from J, the junction contained 10 bases not matched to a gene. CDR1 and CDR2 (germline): LNHNV, YYDKDF (reference sequence). The CDR3 is made up of 14 amino acids. CDR3 DNA: TGTGCCACTAAGAGGGGGACAGGGACCGATACGCAGTATTTT. Its protein product is CATKRGTGTDTQYF.

The sample holds many counts of this clonotype. The J gene is TRBJ2-5, the V gene TRBV12-3 or TRBV12-4; D may be TRBD1 or TRBD2 (7 bases each). V was cut by 4 bases and J by 2 bases, with 17 bases left in between. This CDR3 has 16 residues. The CDR3 DNA follows: TGTGCCAGCAGTTCAGGGGGGGGGGGCCCACAAGAGACCCAGTACTTC. It encodes CASSSGGGGPQETQYF.

This clonotype has ten or more counts. V gene TRBV12-3 or TRBV12-4 combines with J gene TRBJ2-7; TRBD1 aligns across 10 bases. V gave up 6 bases and J gave up 0 bases; unmatched junction bases: 5. CDR3 length: 15 amino acids. Here the CDR3 reads CASRLGQGYSYEQYF. CDR3 DNA: TGTGCCAGCAGACTGGGACAGGGGTACTCCTACGAGCAGTACTTC.

The chain carries TRBV5-4 and TRBJ2-1; tentative D call: TRBD2 (6 bases). Per germline, CDR1 SGHNT and CDR2 YYREEE (reference sequence). The CDR3 sequence is 15 residues long. V lost 4 bases to trimming and J lost 6 bases, with 17 bases between them. The CDR3 nucleotides are TGTGCCAGCAGCCCCCTGCGGGGAGACGGCAATGAGCAGTTCTTC. It codes for CASSPLRGDGNEQFF.

This chain connects TRBV15 to TRBJ2-5; 8 bases fit TRBD2. The CDR3 loop spans 20 amino acids. J lost 0 bases, V lost 0 bases, and 15 bases had no gene match. From germline, CDR1 is LNHNV and CDR2 YYDKDF (reference sequence). CDR3 DNA: TGTGCCACCAGCAGAGAAATAGGGACCATTCTAGCGGGCCACCAAGAGACCCAGTACTTC. This codes for CATSREIGTILAGHQETQYF.

The CDR3 DNA sequence: TGCAGTGGCTCCAGGACAGGCTCAGATACGCAGTATTTT. Translating gives CSGSRTGSDTQYF. The genes are TRBV20-1 and TRBJ2-3; TRBD1 matches 7 bases. The V gene end was trimmed by 7 bases and the J gene end by 4 bases; junction bases not matched to a gene: 8. The CDR3 has 13 amino acids. Germline loops: CDR1 DFQATT, CDR2 SNEGSKA (reference sequence).

V and J are TRBV4-2 and TRBJ2-3; D ambiguous. CDR3 length equals 15 residues. V lost 2 bases and J lost 0, with 9 bases in between. Germline V CDR1 and CDR2: LGHNA, YNFKEQ. CDR3 residues: CASSQQPQSTDTQYF. DNA for the CDR3: TGTGCCAGCAGCCAACAACCCCAGAGCACAGATACGCAGTATTTT.

The sample holds many counts of this clonotype. The chain has TRBV9 and TRBJ2-3, with D tentatively TRBD1 (5 bases). The CDR3 extends over 15 amino acids. V lost 1 base to trimming and J lost 1 base, with 10 bases between them. From germline, CDR1 is SGDLS and CDR2 YYNGEE. CDR3 nucleotide sequence: TGTGCCAGCAGCGTACTACAGGACGGCACAGATACGCAGTATTTT. Its translation is CASSVLQDGTDTQYF.

This sequence joins TRBV7-2 and TRBJ2-5; TRBD1 aligns across 7 bases. J gave up 4 bases and V 5 bases, and 1 base lay outside the gene matches. The germline CDR1 and CDR2 sequences are SGHTA and FQGNSA. The CDR3 is made up of 12 amino acids. CDR3 loop: CASSGDRETQYF. The CDR3 DNA reads TGTGCCAGCAGCGGGGACAGAGAGACCCAGTACTTC.

This chain links TRBV12-3 or TRBV12-4 with TRBJ2-7; 9 bases fit TRBD1. After removal of 6 bases from V and 7 bases from J, the junction contained 7 bases not matched to a gene. This CDR3 is 13 amino acids long. For the CDR3, the DNA is TGTGCCAGCAGAATACAGGGGGCCGAGGAGCAGTACTTC. Translation: CASRIQGAEEQYF.